The clone carrying this T cell receptor beta chain was seen ten or more times. What it binds is not known. The data belong to a study of regulatory T cells in long-lasting Graves disease. Study results and caveats: Sampling was limited to peripheral blood rather than thyroid tissue. Persistent patients shared more public clonotypes (2,741) than newly diagnosed patients (over 900).

Trimming took off 8 bases at V and 0 bases at J, with 13 bases between the two ends. Looked up from germline, CDR1 is PRHDT and CDR2 is FYEKMQ (reference sequence). The CDR3 contains 14 residues. The time point was: newly diagnosed GD, antithyroid drugs for less than 3 months. The authors made the TCR library using RNA they extracted from PBMCs. Library construction for TCR beta used iRepertoire HTBI primers and Arm-PCR of CDR3 regions. In TCRdb, the multiplex PCR reads were re-called with MiXCR into one record per CDR3 protein. The table lists over 450,000 distinct CDR3 sequences, approximately 12% of them singletons. The same data also contributed to another study, on T cells in Graves' hyperthyroidism and ophthalmopathy.

This chain links TRBV13 with TRBJ2-5, with unresolved D. The TCR comes from a woman aged 25 to 39 with Graves disease. The sample consisted of peripheral blood mononuclear cells (PBMCs), taken at new diagnosis, from a patient treated with antithyroid drugs. CDR3: CASAASAYQETQYF. DNA of the CDR3: TGTGCCAGCGCCGCCTCGGCGTACCAAGAGACCCAGTACTTC.